This note documents a single T cell receptor (beta chain) sequence. Its antigen remains undetermined. Base qualities were left out, and no much larger clone turns up one base away. The germline ends are 11 bases apart after V is trimmed by 0 bases and J by 0 bases. Reading the germline V gene gives CDR1 MNHEY and CDR2 SVGAGI. The CDR3 runs 16 residues from the cysteine to the phenylalanine. Of the read, only the CDR3 DNA is kept; its 48 bases are in frame from base 1. The sequencing machine was an Illumina HiSeq 1500. TCRdb passed the public sequencing reads through fastp at Q25 and MiXCR, retaining productive beta sequences. Each CDR3 protein appears once, grouped with its most common genes and DNA. This sample has 200,000 or so distinct CDR3 sequences in its table, and 25% to 30% of those were observed once. 30% to 40% of the sample comes from the top ten. This sample stems from a study of T cell repertoires in cytomegalovirus infection (dated by TCRdb to the late 2010s). Broadly, across the study: Because public TCR beta signatures pointed to carriage of CMV infection together with the matching HLA type, the HLA type of each donor mattered for the analysis.

What the research found in general, with its limitations: The ex vivo response was dominated by HLA-C-restricted CMV-specific TCR beta clonotypes, and the single most frequent clonotype in two of eight donors was supplied by these HLA-C-restricted clonotypes. In both this cohort and an independent cohort of some 380 donors, the cumulative frequency of public TCR beta family members distinguished carriers of CMV infection plus the relevant HLA type.

The sequence derives from a human donor in good health (CMV status not recorded). Some clones in this sample may be carry-over from other donors' samples. The sequence links TRBV6-5 to TRBJ1-1, with the D gene not confidently named. Sequencing was done on a sample of PBMCs. The CDR3 here reads CASSYSIQFMNTEAFF. The DNA sequence is as follows: TGTGCCAGCAGTTACTCGATACAGTTCATGAACACTGAAGCTTTCTTT.